The 7 T cell receptor beta chains below were found in one sample sequenced in a study of T cells in Graves' hyperthyroidism and ophthalmopathy. Authors of the study amplified TCR beta CDR3 regions from RNA transcripts. Researchers ran a first-round RT-PCR on the TCR CDR3 using the HTBI primer set. Via MiXCR, TCRdb re-called the multiplex PCR reads, giving one row per CDR3 protein. The sample consists of about 640,000 distinct CDR3 sequences, around 20% of them appearing once. The specimen was blood. These receptors were collected from a man younger than 45 with Graves' ophthalmopathy.

V and J are TRBV6-1 and TRBJ1-2; 7 bases line up with TRBD1. The V segment lost 5 bases and the J segment 5 bases; nucleotides outside the gene matches: 14. The CDR3 has 16 residues. Germline V gives CDR1 MNHNS, CDR2 SASEGT. The CDR3 loop reads CASSSRDKPGQYGYTF. CDR3 DNA sequence: TGTGCCAGCAGTTCGAGAGACAAACCGGGACAGTATGGCTACACCTTC.

The rearrangement joins TRBV28 to TRBJ1-5; D is possibly TRBD1 (5 bases). V lost 6 bases to trimming and J lost 2 bases, with 8 bases between them. Germline CDR1 MDHEN, CDR2 SYDVKM. The CDR3 has 13 residues. The CDR3 sequence is CASRGRGNQPQHF. The CDR3 bases are TGTGCCAGCAGGGGCAGGGGCAATCAGCCCCAGCATTTT. Complete variable domain (other parts from reference TRBV28 and TRBJ1-5): DVKVTQSSRYLVKRTGEKVFLECVQDMDHENMFWYRQDPGLGLRLIYFSYDVKMKEKGDIPEGYSVSREKKERFSLILESASTNQTSMYLCASRGRGNQPQHFGDGTRLSIL.

This clonotype has a count of ten or more. This chain links TRBV3-1 with TRBJ1-6; D call uncertain. V was cut by 0 bases and J by 10 bases, with 10 bases left in between. The CDR3 extends over 14 amino acids. Germline V CDR1 and CDR2: LGHDT, YNNKEL (reference sequence). The CDR3 region has the DNA TGTGCCAGCAGCCAAGAGATTGGGGTATCACCCCTCCACTTT. It specifies CASSQEIGVSPLHF.

This clonotype has more than one count but fewer than ten. V usage is TRBV28 and J usage is TRBJ2-1; 8 nucleotides line up with TRBD2. Unmatched junction bases numbered 15, after V lost 5 bases and J lost 3 bases. The CDR3 is 18 residues long. Per germline, CDR1 MDHEN and CDR2 SYDVKM. The CDR3 region is CASSGKVLAGPHYNEQFF. For the CDR3, the DNA is TGTGCCAGCAGTGGGAAAGTCCTAGCGGGCCCGCACTACAATGAGCAGTTCTTC.

The chain carries TRBV7-9 and TRBJ2-3; the match to TRBD2 covers 11 bases. Looked up from germline, CDR1 is SEHNR and CDR2 is FQNEAQ (reference sequence). This CDR3 spans 16 amino acids. V was clipped by 5 bases and J by 6 bases; unmatched bases: 10. The CDR3 region has the DNA TGTGCCAGCAGCGGTCCGGGACTAGCGGCCACGGATACGCAGTATTTT. Translation: CASSGPGLAATDTQYF.

The genes are TRBV20-1 and TRBJ2-5, with 13 bases that match TRBD2. This CDR3 has 17 amino acids. Per the germline V gene, CDR1 is DFQATT and CDR2 is SNEGSKA (reference sequence). Trimming removed 4 bases from V and 5 bases from J; junction bases left unmatched: 13. CDR3 amino acids: CSATLGLAGASEETQYF. The CDR3 DNA reads as TGCAGTGCTACCCTAGGACTAGCGGGGGCCTCCGAGGAGACCCAGTACTTC.

The V and J genes are TRBV28 and TRBJ1-5; tentative D call: TRBD1 (6 bases). V lost 1 base to trimming and J lost 6 bases, with 13 bases between them. Germline V gives CDR1 MDHEN, CDR2 SYDVKM. This CDR3 is built from 15 residues. DNA of the CDR3: TGTGCCAGCAGTTTATTTGGGGGGGCCCCTCAGCCCCAGCATTTT. Its translation is CASSLFGGAPQPQHF.